What follows are 3 T cell receptor beta chains derived from one specimen sequenced in a study of early T cells in non-severe SARS-CoV-2 infection. Each CDR3 protein is one row after TCRdb ran MiXCR on the 5' RACE reads. The table shows roughly 31,000 distinct CDR3 sequences, with about 5% occurring only once. The sequencing input was whole blood. All receptors derive from an adult who was a healthcare worker with PCR-confirmed SARS-CoV-2 infection or an uninfected control (not recorded which).

With respect to this clonotype: Being one base from a much bigger clone, this may be a read error. This sequence joins TRBV7-2 and TRBJ2-3; TRBD2 agrees at 9 bases. From germline, CDR1 is SGHTA and CDR2 FQGNSA. CDR3 length: 15 residues. Trimming removed 5 bases from V and 4 bases from J; junction bases left unmatched: 7. Written as DNA, the CDR3 is TGTGCCAGCAGCCTTGTAGCGGGAGCAGCAGATACGCAGTATTTT. Translated: CASSLVAGAADTQYF.

This clonotype was counted at least ten times. This rearrangement joins TRBV9 to TRBJ2-2, with D perhaps assigned TRBD1 or TRBD2 (5 bases each). Trimming pared 6 bases from V and 0 bases from J, leaving 15 bases between. Looked up from germline, CDR1 is SGDLS and CDR2 is YYNGEE. The CDR3 runs to 16 residues. The CDR3 reads CASTRGAGPNTGELFF. The CDR3 DNA reads as TGTGCCAGCACTCGAGGGGCAGGGCCGAACACCGGGGAGCTGTTTTTT.

This clonotype appeared a few times. The chain uses TRBV28 and TRBJ2-7, with D unclear. This CDR3 has 15 residues. Trimming took 1 base from V and 7 from J, leaving 17 bases between them. Per the germline V gene, CDR1 is MDHEN and CDR2 is SYDVKM. CDR3 bases: TGTGCCAGCAGTTTATCCTCGGGTCTCATTTTTGAGCAGTACTTC. Its translation: CASSLSSGLIFEQYF. Variable domain in full (rest from reference TRBV28 and TRBJ2-7): DVKVTQSSRYLVKRTGEKVFLECVQDMDHENMFWYRQDPGLGLRLIYFSYDVKMKEKGDIPEGYSVSREKKERFSLILESASTNQTSMYLCASSLSSGLIFEQYFGPGTRLTVT.